Each of the 31 T cell receptor beta chains below was sequenced from the same sample in a study of T-cell reconstitution after alpha-beta-depleted transplantation in children. Library preparation (for TCRbeta) was performed with unique molecular identifiers. TCRdb re-called the PCR reads with MiXCR, one entry per CDR3 protein. The sample lists some 87,000 distinct CDR3 sequences, about 14% occurring once. Sequences were derived from PBMCs, mostly from graft donor cells, sampled 180 days after TCRalphabeta/CD19-depleted stem cell transplant. These receptors were collected from a male patient aged 2-15 years who had a stem cell transplant for acute lymphoblastic leukemia, so the T cells may come from the graft donor.

The genes are TRBV3-1 and TRBJ2-1; 7 bases match TRBD1. The CDR3 runs 16 residues. Germline lookup yields CDR1 LGHDT and CDR2 YNNKEL (reference sequence). V lost 7 bases to trimming and J lost 3 bases; unmatched junction nucleotides: 12. The CDR3 nucleotides are TGTGCCAGCACCAAGGATAGGCAGGGGGACTACAATGAGCAGTTCTTC. Translation gives CASTKDRQGDYNEQFF.

This clonotype was counted a few times. V is TRBV20-1 and J is TRBJ1-4; possibly TRBD1 for D (5 bases). Per the germline V gene, CDR1 is DFQATT and CDR2 is SNEGSKA (reference sequence). The CDR3 covers 16 residues. Trimming stripped 5 bases from V and 3 bases from J, with 19 bases between. The CDR3, as DNA: TGCAGTGCTCCCGCGCCCCGTCGGGGGGCTAATGAAAAACTGTTTTTT. This encodes CSAPAPRRGANEKLFF.

The chain has TRBV5-1 and TRBJ2-5; D may match TRBD1 or TRBD2 (6 bases each). V was shortened by 0 bases and J by 5 bases, with 14 bases between the two germline ends. The CDR3 is made up of 15 amino acids. Germline V gives CDR1 SGHRS, CDR2 YFSETQ. DNA of the CDR3: TGCGCCAGCAGCTTGGCCGTGGGGGGCGCGGAGACCCAGTACTTC. Translation gives CASSLAVGGAETQYF.

This clonotype came up a few times. The rearrangement joins TRBV21-1 to TRBJ1-1. TRBV21-1 is labeled a pseudogene. The CDR3 is 16 amino acids. The CDR3 protein is CASSKVGEGRDTEAFF. As DNA, the CDR3 is TGTGCCAGCAGCAAAGTTGGTGAAGGGAGGGACACTGAAGCTTTCTTT.

The CDR3 loop reads CASSPRDSQGNEQFF. The DNA for the CDR3 is TGTGCCAGCAGTCCCCGGGACTCCCAGGGGAATGAGCAGTTCTTC. This sequence joins TRBV6-1 and TRBJ2-1; perhaps D is TRBD1 or TRBD2 (6 bases each). This CDR3 has 15 residues. CDR1 is MNHNS and CDR2 is SASEGT in the germline V gene. Trimming removed 5 bases from V and 7 bases from J, with 18 bases in between.

This clonotype was seen a handful of times. The rearrangement joins TRBV5-1 to TRBJ1-4; D might be TRBD1 (5 bases). The CDR3 has 13 amino acids. V dropped 5 bases and J dropped 8 bases, with 13 bases sitting between them. Germline loops: CDR1 SGHRS, CDR2 YFSETQ. The CDR3 reads CASRRGLGEKLFF. CDR3 bases: TGCGCCAGCAGGAGGGGACTTGGGGAAAAACTGTTTTTT.

The gene calls are TRBV20-1 and TRBJ2-7, with D perhaps matching TRBD1 (6 bases). V was shortened by 1 base and J by 0 bases, with 19 bases between the two germline ends. This CDR3 has 17 residues. Looked up from germline, CDR1 is DFQATT and CDR2 is SNEGSKA (reference sequence). CDR3 in amino acids: CSARGWVGGPISYEQYF. CDR3 in DNA: TGCAGTGCTAGAGGCTGGGTTGGGGGCCCCATCTCCTACGAGCAGTACTTC.

Only a few counts were recorded for this clonotype. CDR3 residues: CSVKRDSGANVLTF. CDR3 DNA sequence: TGCAGCGTTAAAAGGGACTCTGGGGCCAACGTCCTGACTTTC. The rearrangement uses TRBV29-1 and TRBJ2-6; D unresolved. Germline lookup yields CDR1 SQVTM and CDR2 ANQGSEA. CDR3 length: 14 residues. With 5 bases removed from V and 0 bases from J, the gap between germline ends came to 8 bases. Full variable domain (outside the CDR3, taken from reference TRBV29-1 and TRBJ2-6): SAVISQKPSRDICQRGTSLTIQCQVDSQVTMMFWYRQQPGQSLTLIATANQGSEATYESGFVIDKFPISRPNLTFSTLTVSNMSPEDSSIYLCSVKRDSGANVLTFGAGSRLTVL.

This clonotype was seen a handful of times. The chain is built from TRBV11-2 and TRBJ2-5, with 8 bases that match TRBD2. Trimming at V came to 1 base and at J to 3 bases, leaving 7 bases not matched to a gene. This CDR3 spans 16 amino acids. Germline V gene data show CDR1 as SGHAT and CDR2 as FQNNGV. The CDR3 reads CASSLVSGKDKETQYF. CDR3 nucleotide sequence: TGTGCCAGCAGCTTAGTTAGCGGGAAAGATAAAGAGACCCAGTACTTC.

This clonotype appeared a few times. The DNA for the CDR3 is TGCGCCAGCAGCTGGACTAGCGGGGGTTACACCGGGGAGCTGTTTTTT. Amino acid sequence: CASSWTSGGYTGELFF. V and J are TRBV5-1 and TRBJ2-2; 13 bases match TRBD2. The CDR3 covers 16 residues. Germline V lookup: CDR1 SGHRS, CDR2 YFSETQ. The J segment lost 3 bases and the V segment lost 3 bases, leaving 2 bases of the junction unmatched.

In its sample, this clonotype was seen a few times. This chain joins TRBV6-6 and TRBJ1-2, with D possibly being TRBD1 (6 bases). CDR1 and CDR2 from the germline V gene are MNHNY and SVGAGI (reference sequence). The V and J ends lost 6 bases and 4 bases respectively, with 12 bases between them. This CDR3 comprises 13 residues. The CDR3 region has the DNA TGTGCCAGCAGCTCCGGACAGACCTATGGCTACACCTTC. Its protein is CASSSGQTYGYTF.

This chain links TRBV20-1 with TRBJ2-7, with 7 bases that match TRBD2. Germline values: CDR1 DFQATT, CDR2 SNEGSKA (reference sequence). V was pared by 6 bases and J by 6 bases, with 11 bases of the junction left unmatched. The CDR3 has 13 residues. The CDR3 coding sequence is TGCAGTGCCGCCGGGACTACTTACCCCGAGCAGTACTTC. Its translation is CSAAGTTYPEQYF.

In this sample, this clonotype turned up a few times. The rearrangement links TRBV7-2 to TRBJ2-7; weak D call: TRBD1 (7 bases). V was clipped by 6 bases and J by 3 bases, with 24 bases between them. The CDR3 extends over 17 amino acids. Germline CDR1 and CDR2: SGHTA and FQGNSA. This chain's CDR3 is CASSLALQGGKGYEQYF. The CDR3 bases are TGTGCCAGCAGTCTAGCCCTGCAGGGGGGCAAGGGCTACGAGCAGTACTTC.

The sample holds a few counts of this clonotype. The V call is TRBV7-9, the J call TRBJ1-5; the match to TRBD1 covers 8 bases. The CDR3 runs to 15 residues. In germline, CDR1 is SEHNR, CDR2 FQNEAQ (reference sequence). V lost 5 bases to trimming and J lost 4 bases; unmatched junction nucleotides: 7. The CDR3 region is CASSTDREGNQPQHF. CDR3 nucleotides: TGTGCCAGCAGCACGGACAGGGAGGGTAATCAGCCCCAGCATTTT.

J is TRBJ1-6 and V is TRBV7-9; no firm D call. V gave up 2 bases and J gave up 9 bases, with 5 bases separating them. The CDR3 is made up of 12 amino acids. The germline V gene encodes CDR1 SEHNR and CDR2 FQNEAQ (reference sequence). The chain's CDR3 is CASSLNGSPLHF. CDR3 nucleotide sequence: TGTGCCAGCAGCTTAAACGGTTCACCCCTCCACTTT. The whole variable domain, remainder taken from reference TRBV7-9 and TRBJ1-6, is DTGVSQNPRHKITKRGQNVTFRCDPISEHNRLYWYRQTLGQGPEFLTYFQNEAQLEKSRLLSDRFSAERPKGSFSTLEIQRTEQGDSAMYLCASSLNGSPLHFGNGTRLTVT.

This clonotype occurred a few times. The rearrangement joins TRBV5-5 to TRBJ2-2; 7 nucleotides line up with TRBD1. The germline gives CDR1 SGHKS, CDR2 YYEKEE (reference sequence). J lost 3 bases, V lost 4 bases, and 9 bases had no gene match. This CDR3 has 16 amino acids. DNA for the CDR3: TGTGCCAGCAGCCAACGACAGGGAAGGGACACCGGGGAGCTGTTTTTT. Protein product: CASSQRQGRDTGELFF.

The J gene is TRBJ2-5, the V gene TRBV12-3 or TRBV12-4; no firm D call. The CDR3 extends over 13 amino acids. Between the trimmed V and J ends, which lost 0 bases and 5 bases, there was a span of 7 bases. The CDR3 nucleotides read TGTGCCAGCAGTTTAGCGGGTTCCGAGACCCAGTACTTC. It yields the protein CASSLAGSETQYF.

This clonotype was picked up a small number of times. The chain couples TRBV28 to TRBJ1-5; no clear D gene. The ends were cut back, 4 bases at V and 2 bases at J, with 12 bases in the middle. The CDR3 loop spans 15 amino acids. CDR1 is MDHEN and CDR2 is SYDVKM in the germline V gene. CDR3 bases: TGTGCCAGCAGTTCTCCAACTGGGGGCAATCAGCCCCAGCATTTT. Its protein product is CASSSPTGGNQPQHF.

This clonotype showed up just a few times. The V call is TRBV20-1, the J call TRBJ2-3, with a tentative D call TRBD2 (5 bases). CDR1 is DFQATT, CDR2 SNEGSKA, per germline (reference sequence). The CDR3 loop spans 11 amino acids. V was shortened by 3 bases and J by 5 bases, with 6 bases between the two germline ends. This CDR3 reads CSASRGDTQYF. The DNA for the CDR3 is TGCAGTGCTAGCCGGGGAGATACGCAGTATTTT.

J is TRBJ2-7 and V is TRBV5-1, with a weak D call TRBD2 (5 bases). V was shortened by 0 bases and J by 3 bases, with 10 bases between the two germline ends. Germline lookup yields CDR1 SGHRS and CDR2 YFSETQ. This CDR3 has 14 amino acids. The CDR3 DNA reads as TGCGCCAGCAGCTTGGCTGTCGGGGTCTACGAGCAGTACTTC. Its translation is CASSLAVGVYEQYF. Together with reference TRBV5-1 and TRBJ2-7, the CDR3 gives the full variable domain: KAGVTQTPRYLIKTRGQQVTLSCSPISGHRSVSWYQQTPGQGLQFLFEYFSETQRNKGNFPGRFSGRQFSNSRSEMNVSTLELGDSALYLCASSLAVGVYEQYFGPGTRLTVT.

The chain joins TRBV10-3 to TRBJ2-5; weak D call: TRBD1 (6 bases). The CDR3 has 15 residues. V was clipped by 5 bases and J by 1 base, with 14 bases between them. Looked up from germline, CDR1 is ENHRY and CDR2 is SYGVKD. CDR3 sequence: CAISHGQNTQETQYF. As DNA, the CDR3 is TGTGCCATCAGTCATGGACAGAATACCCAAGAGACCCAGTACTTC.

The rearrangement uses TRBV19 and TRBJ2-2; D unresolved. Germline lookup yields CDR1 LNHDA and CDR2 SQIVND (reference sequence). This CDR3 region has 14 residues. Trimming stripped 6 bases from V and 1 base from J, with 9 bases between. The CDR3 nucleotides read TGTGCCAGTAGCGGCGCAGGGAACACCGGGGAGCTGTTTTTT. This gives the protein CASSGAGNTGELFF.

The chain has TRBV12-3 or TRBV12-4 and TRBJ1-1; D perhaps matches TRBD1 (6 bases). The CDR3 has 17 amino acids. Between the trimmed V and J ends, which lost 6 bases and 11 bases, there was a span of 31 bases. In DNA, the CDR3 is TGTGCCAGCAGACAAAATGAGTTGGGGGCAGTCCCCAATGTGGCTTTCTTT. This sequence encodes CASRQNELGAVPNVAFF.

In this sample, this clonotype turned up once. The chain links TRBV12-3 or TRBV12-4 to TRBJ2-3; 11 nucleotides match TRBD1. After removal of 3 bases from V and 2 bases from J, the junction contained 4 bases not matched to a gene. This CDR3 region has 16 residues. Here the CDR3 reads CASSLLGQGVTDTQYF. The CDR3 DNA is TGTGCCAGCAGTTTGTTGGGACAGGGGGTCACAGATACGCAGTATTTT.

The rearrangement uses TRBV5-1 and TRBJ2-1, with 12 bases fitting TRBD2. J lost 4 bases, V lost 3 bases, and 5 bases had no gene match. This CDR3 contains 16 residues. CDR1 and CDR2 from the germline V gene are SGHRS and YFSETQ. CDR3 DNA sequence: TGCGCCAGCAGCTGGCGGACTAGCGGGGTTTACAATGAGCAGTTCTTC. Residues: CASSWRTSGVYNEQFF. The full variable domain, its missing parts supplied by reference TRBV5-1 and TRBJ2-1, is KAGVTQTPRYLIKTRGQQVTLSCSPISGHRSVSWYQQTPGQGLQFLFEYFSETQRNKGNFPGRFSGRQFSNSRSEMNVSTLELGDSALYLCASSWRTSGVYNEQFFGPGTRLTVL.

The rearrangement joins TRBV28 to TRBJ1-1, with a weak D call TRBD1 (6 bases). The DNA matches TRBJ1-3 better at its end, which makes the J call doubtful. Germline V CDR1 and CDR2: MDHEN, SYDVKM. The CDR3 contains 14 residues. CDR3 bases: TGTGCCAGCACTTTTACAGGGTCTGGAAACACCATATATTTT. Amino acid sequence: CASTFTGSGNTIYF.

This clonotype was seen a few times. The rearrangement joins TRBV27 to TRBJ2-3, with unresolved D. The CDR3 has 13 amino acids. The V end lost 0 bases, the J end lost 2 bases, and 3 bases lay between the germline ends. CDR1 is MNHEY and CDR2 is SMNVEV in the germline V gene (reference sequence). CDR3 coding DNA: TGTGCCAGCAGTTTATCCACCACAGATACGCAGTATTTT. Encoded protein: CASSLSTTDTQYF.

This clonotype was counted many times. This chain links TRBV20-1 with TRBJ1-5, with D maybe TRBD1 (6 bases). Deletions cut 4 bases from V and 3 bases from J, with 16 bases between. The CDR3 extends over 15 amino acids. From germline, CDR1 is DFQATT and CDR2 SNEGSKA (reference sequence). CDR3 amino acids: CSATRPGQLNQPQHF. In nucleotides, the CDR3 is TGCAGTGCTACTAGACCAGGACAGCTCAATCAGCCCCAGCATTTT.

The chain employs TRBV6-1 and TRBJ2-7; 8 bases fit TRBD2. The germline gives CDR1 MNHNS, CDR2 SASEGT. The CDR3 has 19 residues. With V trimmed by 6 bases and J by 2 bases, 21 bases remained unmatched. Here the CDR3 reads CASSHPGLGGFKGPYEQYF. The CDR3 DNA follows: TGTGCCAGCAGCCACCCGGGACTAGGAGGGTTTAAGGGGCCCTACGAGCAGTACTTC.

Worth noting for this clonotype: This could be a read error, since a much larger clone is one nucleotide away. The V gene is TRBV7-2, the J gene TRBJ2-5, with D maybe TRBD1 (5 bases). The CDR3 length is 22 residues. V was shortened by 2 bases and J by 1 base, with 32 bases between the two germline ends. In germline, CDR1 is SGHTA, CDR2 FQGNSA. Here the CDR3 DNA reads TGTGCCAGCAGCTTACTTCCCCCCCCGGTTGGACACCATTTTGTTCTCCAAGAGACCCAGTACTTC. Protein product: CASSLLPPPVGHHFVLQETQYF.

The gene calls are TRBV2 and TRBJ2-6; unclear D gene. The CDR3 has 13 residues. Germline V gene sequence: CDR1 SNHLY, CDR2 FYNNEI. V was cut by 7 bases and J by 0 bases, with 4 bases left in between. This chain's CDR3 is CASKSSGANVLTF. The CDR3 DNA sequence: TGTGCCAGCAAGAGCTCTGGGGCCAACGTCCTGACTTTC.